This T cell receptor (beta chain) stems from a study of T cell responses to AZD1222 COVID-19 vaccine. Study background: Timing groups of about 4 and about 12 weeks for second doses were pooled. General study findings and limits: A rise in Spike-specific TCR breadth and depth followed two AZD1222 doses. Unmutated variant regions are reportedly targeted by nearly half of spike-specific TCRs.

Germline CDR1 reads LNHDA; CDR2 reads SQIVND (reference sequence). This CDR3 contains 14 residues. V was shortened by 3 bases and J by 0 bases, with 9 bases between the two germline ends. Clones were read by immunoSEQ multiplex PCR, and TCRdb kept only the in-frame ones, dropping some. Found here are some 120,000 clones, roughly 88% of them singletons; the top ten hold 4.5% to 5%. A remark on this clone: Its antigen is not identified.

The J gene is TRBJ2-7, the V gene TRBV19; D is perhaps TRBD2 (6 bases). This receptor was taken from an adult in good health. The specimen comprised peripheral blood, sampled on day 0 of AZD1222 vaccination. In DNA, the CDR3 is TGTGCCAGTAGTATTGGGGGGAGCTCCTACGAGCAGTACTTC. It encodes CASSIGGSSYEQYF.